This T cell receptor beta chain emerged from a study of T cells expressing NK-cell markers. Study as a whole: The authors derived TCR beta repertoires from sorted CD3+CD56+NKG2C+, CD3+CD56+NKG2C- and CD3+CD56-NKG2C+ T cells.

For TCR beta, cDNA was produced by 5'RACE template switching with UMIs. TCRdb reworked the 5' RACE reads into one entry per CDR3 protein, no DNA. In all, the sample yields about 430,000 distinct CDR3 sequences. The CDR3 covers 15 residues. Germline CDR1 SGHAT, CDR2 FQNNGV. The TCR originated in a woman aged 45-60 years in good health. The genes are TRBV11-2 and TRBJ2-1; TCRdb returns TRBD2, unconfirmable since there is no DNA. Sequencing was carried out using blood T cells: a sorted CD56 or NKG2C T cell subset, CD4+ or CD8+ T cells, or bulk PBMC T cells (not recorded which). The CDR3 reads CASSFRSGREGEQFF.